Each of the 8 T cell receptor beta chains below was sequenced from the same sample in a study of blood T cell repertoires in COVID-19. Sequencing used immunoSEQ multiplex PCR; TCRdb keeps in-frame clones, though not all of them. The sample lists about 310,000 clones, about nine tenths occurring once. The material sequenced was peripheral blood. Receptors originate from a man aged 45 to 65 with active or convalescent COVID-19.

The rearrangement uses TRBV18 and TRBJ2-5; 7 nucleotides align to TRBD1. The ends lost 7 bases at V and 4 bases at J; junction bases unmatched: 6. This CDR3 spans 13 amino acids. Germline-derived CDR1 and CDR2 are KGHSH and LQKENI. In DNA form, the CDR3 reads TGTGCCAGCTTCCAAGGACAGGCAGAGACCCAGTACTTC. It encodes CASFQGQAETQYF.

This chain joins TRBV5-1 and TRBJ2-5; TRBD1 matches at 10 bases. V lost 3 bases, J lost 4 bases, and 6 bases stayed unmatched. CDR3 length: 15 residues. Per germline, CDR1 SGHRS and CDR2 YFSETQ. CDR3 sequence reads: CASSSDRGLGETQYF. CDR3 in DNA: TGCGCCAGCAGCTCCGACAGGGGGCTGGGAGAGACCCAGTACTTC.

This clone has a single count. This chain links TRBV27 with TRBJ1-1; 9 positions agree with TRBD1. CDR3 length: 15 residues. V dropped 9 bases and J dropped 8; count of bases not matched to a gene: 16. Germline loops: CDR1 MNHEY, CDR2 SMNVEV (reference sequence). The CDR3 nucleotides are TGTGCCAGTGTAGTTAGCTATACAGGGGGCGGAGAAGCTTTCTTT. Its protein is CASVVSYTGGGEAFF.

V and J are TRBV4-2 and TRBJ2-7; 8 positions agree with TRBD1. The CDR3 totals 15 residues. V dropped 4 bases and J dropped 2; count of bases not matched to a gene: 7. Germline V gene sequence: CDR1 LGHNA, CDR2 YNFKEQ. CDR3 in DNA: TGTGCCAGCAGCCTCATCTTGGACAGGGCCTACGAGCAGTACTTC. Its protein product is CASSLILDRAYEQYF.

This clone was detected once. The chain joins TRBV4-3 to TRBJ2-1; 14 bases are a match to TRBD2. CDR1 LGHNA and CDR2 YSLEER come from the germline V gene. The CDR3 consists of 15 residues. V trimming: 6 bases; J trimming: 7 bases; junction bases outside the gene matches: 5. DNA of the CDR3: TGCGCCAGCAGTCGACTAGCGGGGGGGCCAAATGAGCAGTTCTTC. Translating it yields CASSRLAGGPNEQFF.

This clone was seen once. V is TRBV28 and J is TRBJ2-2; perhaps TRBD1 as D (7 bases). The CDR3 sequence is 17 residues long. Between the trimmed V and J ends, which lost 3 bases and 4 bases, there was a span of 18 bases. Germline V CDR1 and CDR2: MDHEN, SYDVKM. The DNA of the CDR3 is TGTGCCAGCAGTTTCGGAGGGGACAGCTCTACCACCGGGGAGCTGTTTTTT. Encoded protein: CASSFGGDSSTTGELFF.

CDR3 loop: CAWSSSGRETQYF. The CDR3 nucleotides are TGTGCCTGGAGTTCTAGCGGGAGGGAGACCCAGTACTTC. This rearrangement joins TRBV30 to TRBJ2-5, with TRBD2 identical over 11 bases. V was clipped by 2 bases and J by 5 bases; unmatched bases: 1. This CDR3 region has 13 residues. CDR1 and CDR2 (germline): GTSNPN, SVGIG (reference sequence).

The DNA for the CDR3 is TGTGCCAGCTCACCCCAGGGACAGGGTAACAATCAGCCCCAGCATTTT. Its protein is CASSPQGQGNNQPQHF. The genes are TRBV18 and TRBJ1-5; TRBD1 matches at 9 bases. The junction had 6 bases not matched to a gene; V was cut back by 3 bases and J by 3 bases. The germline V gene encodes CDR1 KGHSH and CDR2 LQKENI. The CDR3 extends over 16 amino acids.